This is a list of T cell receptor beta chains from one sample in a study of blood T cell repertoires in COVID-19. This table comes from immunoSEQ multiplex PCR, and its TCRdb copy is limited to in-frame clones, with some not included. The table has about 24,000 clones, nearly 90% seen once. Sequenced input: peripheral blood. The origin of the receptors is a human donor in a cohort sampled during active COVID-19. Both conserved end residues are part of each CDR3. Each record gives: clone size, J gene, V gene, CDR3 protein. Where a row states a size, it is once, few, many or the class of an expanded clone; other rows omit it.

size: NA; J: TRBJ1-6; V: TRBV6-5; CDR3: CASMRAVTYNSPLHF
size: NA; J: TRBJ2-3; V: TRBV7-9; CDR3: CASTVGSGTDTQYF
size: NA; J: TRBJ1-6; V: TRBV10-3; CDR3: CAIGQGPVSPLHF
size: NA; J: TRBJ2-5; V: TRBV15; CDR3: CATSTEETQYF
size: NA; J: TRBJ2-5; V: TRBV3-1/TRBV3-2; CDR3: CASSQVRTGSETQYF
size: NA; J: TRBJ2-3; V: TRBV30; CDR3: CAWSVRTVQRRDTQYF
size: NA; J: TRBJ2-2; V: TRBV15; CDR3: CATSRDSLLNTGELFF
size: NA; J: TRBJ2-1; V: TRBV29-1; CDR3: CSFLMPRTRLNEQFF
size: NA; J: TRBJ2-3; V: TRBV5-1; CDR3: CASSLAGQGATDTQYF
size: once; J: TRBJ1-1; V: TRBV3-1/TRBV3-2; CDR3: CASSRHREKGTEAFF
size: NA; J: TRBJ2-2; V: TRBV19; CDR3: CASRFQGGELFF
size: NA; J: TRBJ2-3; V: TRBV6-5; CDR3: CASSYDSTATDTQYF
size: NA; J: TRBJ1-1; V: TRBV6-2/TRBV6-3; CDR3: CASSGRTGRRPEAFF
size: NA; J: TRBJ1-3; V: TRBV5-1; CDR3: CASSLRGGSGNTIYF
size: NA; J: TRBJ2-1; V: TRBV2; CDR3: CASSETGQGGNEQFF
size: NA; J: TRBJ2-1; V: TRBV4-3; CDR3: CASSQSAGEGEDEQFF
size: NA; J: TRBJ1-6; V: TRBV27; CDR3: CASSLAPGGARNSPLHF
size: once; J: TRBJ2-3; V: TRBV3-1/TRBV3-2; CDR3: CASSPGLAGTDTQYF
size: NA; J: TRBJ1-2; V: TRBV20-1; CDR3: CSARTGSGYTF
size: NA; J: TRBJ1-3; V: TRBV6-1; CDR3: CASSEGWTRDTIYF
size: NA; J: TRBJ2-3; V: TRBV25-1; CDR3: CASSLAGGPVYTQYF
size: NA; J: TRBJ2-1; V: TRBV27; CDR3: CASSLYNEQFF
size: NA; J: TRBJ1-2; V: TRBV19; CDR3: CASRGQGAYGYTF
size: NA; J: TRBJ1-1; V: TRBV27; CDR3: CASSLSGSYLETEAFF
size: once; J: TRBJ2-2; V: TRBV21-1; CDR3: CASGDRRNTGELFF
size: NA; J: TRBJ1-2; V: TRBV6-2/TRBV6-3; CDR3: CASSYSEVAGYTF
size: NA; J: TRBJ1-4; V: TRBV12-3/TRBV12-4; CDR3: CASSARQGAKLFF
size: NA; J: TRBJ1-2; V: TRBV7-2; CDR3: CASSLGSEGTYGYTF
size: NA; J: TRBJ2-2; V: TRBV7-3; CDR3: CASSSDRAGELFF
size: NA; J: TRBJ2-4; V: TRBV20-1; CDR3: CSASTGTAKNIQYF
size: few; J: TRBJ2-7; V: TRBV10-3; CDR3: CAISRQAYEQYF
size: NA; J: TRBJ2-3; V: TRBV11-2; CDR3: CASSFADRRTDTQYF
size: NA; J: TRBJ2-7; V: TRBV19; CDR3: CASSDGTGFEQYF